Listed below are T cell receptor beta chains from one sample, sequenced in a study of blood T cell repertoires in COVID-19. Produced via immunoSEQ multiplex PCR; TCRdb's table is partial and in-frame only. The data show roughly 150,000 clones, about 78% seen once. Sequencing was performed on peripheral blood. These TCRs come from a man aged 60 to 75 who had recovered from COVID-19. Each CDR3 is given with its conserved first and last residue. The D gene is left open where the match is weak. Clone size, where shown, is once, few, many, or a class for clones that have expanded.

abundance: once; d_gene: -; j_gene: TRBJ2-1; v_gene: TRBV4-3; CDR3nt: TGCGCCAGCAGCCTAATGCAAGGGGACAATGAGCAGTTCTTC; CDR3aa: CASSLMQGDNEQFF
abundance: -; d_gene: TRBD2; j_gene: TRBJ2-3; v_gene: TRBV3-1/TRBV3-2; CDR3nt: TGTGCCAGCAGCCATTCCGGACTAGCGGGGACCGCAGCAGATACGCAGTATTTT; CDR3aa: CASSHSGLAGTAADTQYF
abundance: -; d_gene: TRBD1; j_gene: TRBJ1-1; v_gene: TRBV27; CDR3nt: TGTGCCAGCAGTTCGTGGACAGGGGTGAACACTGAAGCTTTCTTT; CDR3aa: CASSSWTGVNTEAFF
abundance: -; d_gene: TRBD2; j_gene: TRBJ2-3; v_gene: TRBV3-1/TRBV3-2; CDR3nt: TGTGCCAGCAGCCAGCCGGGACTAGCAACAGATACGCAGTATTTT; CDR3aa: CASSQPGLATDTQYF
abundance: -; d_gene: TRBD2; j_gene: TRBJ2-7; v_gene: TRBV7-2; CDR3nt: TGTGCCAGCAGCGGTTCTAGCGGATCCTACGAGCAGTACTTC; CDR3aa: CASSGSSGSYEQYF
abundance: -; d_gene: -; j_gene: TRBJ2-1; v_gene: TRBV11-3; CDR3nt: TGTGCCAGCAGCTTATTTCGCTACAATGAGCAGTTCTTC; CDR3aa: CASSLFRYNEQFF
abundance: -; d_gene: -; j_gene: TRBJ2-5; v_gene: TRBV3-1/TRBV3-2; CDR3nt: TGTGCCAGCAGCCAACCAGGGAACGCAGAGACCCAGTACTTC; CDR3aa: CASSQPGNAETQYF
abundance: -; d_gene: TRBD1; j_gene: TRBJ1-2; v_gene: TRBV5-1; CDR3nt: TGCGCCAGCAGCTCCCGACAGGGGACTTATGGCTACACCTTC; CDR3aa: CASSSRQGTYGYTF
abundance: -; d_gene: TRBD1; j_gene: TRBJ2-3; v_gene: TRBV11-2; CDR3nt: TGTGCCAGCAGCTCCGGGGACAGAACGCAGTATTTT; CDR3aa: CASSSGDRTQYF
abundance: few; d_gene: -; j_gene: TRBJ1-5; v_gene: TRBV7-8; CDR3nt: TGTGCCAGCAGCCCTCTAACAGGCAATCAGCCCCAGCATTTT; CDR3aa: CASSPLTGNQPQHF
abundance: -; d_gene: -; j_gene: TRBJ1-1; v_gene: TRBV18; CDR3nt: TGTGCCAGCTCGGCAGAGGGCACTGAAGCTTTCTTT; CDR3aa: CASSAEGTEAFF
abundance: -; d_gene: -; j_gene: TRBJ2-2; v_gene: TRBV6-1; CDR3nt: TGTGCCAGCAGTGAAGTGTTGAAGGTGCGCGGCGGGGAGCTGTTTTTT; CDR3aa: CASSEVLKVRGGELFF
abundance: -; d_gene: TRBD1; j_gene: TRBJ1-1; v_gene: TRBV7-9; CDR3nt: TGTGCCAGCAGCTTAGGGTATGACAGGGTCTTGACTGAAGCTTTCTTT; CDR3aa: CASSLGYDRVLTEAFF
abundance: once; d_gene: -; j_gene: TRBJ2-2; v_gene: TRBV12-3/TRBV12-4; CDR3nt: TGTGCCAGCATACGGGTCGGGACCGGGGAGCTGTTTTTT; CDR3aa: CASIRVGTGELFF
abundance: -; d_gene: -; j_gene: TRBJ2-7; v_gene: TRBV7-9; CDR3nt: TGTGCCAGCAGCTTCTCCAATAGCGGCTACGAGCAGTACTTC; CDR3aa: CASSFSNSGYEQYF
abundance: -; d_gene: TRBD2; j_gene: TRBJ2-1; v_gene: TRBV7-3; CDR3nt: TGTGCCACTTCGACTAGCGGGAGGGCCAATGAGCAGTTCTTC; CDR3aa: CATSTSGRANEQFF
abundance: -; d_gene: TRBD2; j_gene: TRBJ2-5; v_gene: TRBV7-8; CDR3nt: TGTGCCAGCAGCCCTAGCGGGGGGGAAGAGACCCAGTACTTC; CDR3aa: CASSPSGGEETQYF
abundance: -; d_gene: -; j_gene: TRBJ2-3; v_gene: TRBV21-1; CDR3nt: TGTGCCAGCAGCAAAGGGGTTGCGGGGGTCACAGATACGCAGTATTTT; CDR3aa: CASSKGVAGVTDTQYF
abundance: -; d_gene: -; j_gene: TRBJ2-5; v_gene: TRBV11-2; CDR3nt: TGTGCCAGCAGCTTAGTAGGCGGGGAGCTCCAAGAGACCCAGTACTTC; CDR3aa: CASSLVGGELQETQYF
abundance: -; d_gene: -; j_gene: TRBJ1-1; v_gene: TRBV12-3/TRBV12-4; CDR3nt: TGTGCCAGCAGTTTAAATAGGGCGGGGGCTTTCTTT; CDR3aa: CASSLNRAGAFF
abundance: few; d_gene: TRBD2; j_gene: TRBJ2-1; v_gene: TRBV4-2; CDR3nt: TGTGCCAGCAGCCAAGATAGACTAGCGGGAGGACAGTTCTTC; CDR3aa: CASSQDRLAGGQFF
abundance: -; d_gene: TRBD2; j_gene: TRBJ2-3; v_gene: TRBV5-1; CDR3nt: TGCGCCAGCAGCAGGCTAGCGGGAGACCAGGCGCAGTATTTT; CDR3aa: CASSRLAGDQAQYF
abundance: many; d_gene: TRBD1; j_gene: TRBJ1-1; v_gene: TRBV15; CDR3nt: TGTGCCACCAGCAGAGACCCGTTGACAGGGGGCACTGAAGCTTTCTTT; CDR3aa: CATSRDPLTGGTEAFF
abundance: -; d_gene: -; j_gene: TRBJ2-4; v_gene: TRBV28; CDR3nt: TGTGCCAGCAGCTCGTCGGAACCACAGAAGGAAAACATTCAGTACTTC; CDR3aa: CASSSSEPQKENIQYF
abundance: few; d_gene: -; j_gene: TRBJ1-4; v_gene: TRBV4-3; CDR3nt: TGCGCCAGCAGTCAGAACGATGAAAAACTGTTTTTT; CDR3aa: CASSQNDEKLFF
abundance: few; d_gene: TRBD1; j_gene: TRBJ1-1; v_gene: TRBV5-1; CDR3nt: TGCGCCAGCAGCCTCGGACAGGGGGTCACTGAAGCTTTCTTT; CDR3aa: CASSLGQGVTEAFF
abundance: few; d_gene: TRBD1; j_gene: TRBJ2-7; v_gene: TRBV5-1; CDR3nt: TGCGCCAGCAGCTCCGCGGGACAGGGGGTGCGAGAGCAGTACTTC; CDR3aa: CASSSAGQGVREQYF
abundance: -; d_gene: TRBD1; j_gene: TRBJ1-4; v_gene: TRBV27; CDR3nt: TGTGCCAGCAGTCGGACAGGGGGTTATGAAAAACTGTTTTTT; CDR3aa: CASSRTGGYEKLFF
abundance: -; d_gene: TRBD1; j_gene: TRBJ1-2; v_gene: TRBV6-6; CDR3nt: TGTGCCAGCAGTCAGGGACAGCTCGAAAACTATGGCTACACCTTC; CDR3aa: CASSQGQLENYGYTF
abundance: -; d_gene: -; j_gene: TRBJ2-5; v_gene: TRBV28; CDR3nt: TGTGCCAGCAGGCGCCTTCCTCGGGGTCAAGAGACCCAGTACTTC; CDR3aa: CASRRLPRGQETQYF
abundance: -; d_gene: -; j_gene: TRBJ1-3; v_gene: TRBV6-6; CDR3nt: TGTGCCAGCAGGCCACCACAGGGTCAGGGCATATATTTT; CDR3aa: CASRPPQGQGIYF
abundance: -; d_gene: -; j_gene: TRBJ2-7; v_gene: TRBV5-6; CDR3nt: TGTGCCAGCAGCCCCCCACAGGGAACCTACGAGCAGTACTTC; CDR3aa: CASSPPQGTYEQYF
abundance: many; d_gene: -; j_gene: TRBJ1-1; v_gene: TRBV5-4; CDR3nt: TGTGCCAGCAGCAAGGGGGGAGGGACAACCATGAACACTGAAGCTTTCTTT; CDR3aa: CASSKGGGTTMNTEAFF
abundance: few; d_gene: TRBD1; j_gene: TRBJ1-1; v_gene: TRBV30; CDR3nt: TGTGCCTGGACCGACAGGGGAGGGTGGACTGAAGCTTTCTTT; CDR3aa: CAWTDRGGWTEAFF
abundance: -; d_gene: TRBD1; j_gene: TRBJ2-1; v_gene: TRBV7-9; CDR3nt: TGTGCCAGCAGCTTTGCAGACAGGGGAGGGCAGTTCTTC; CDR3aa: CASSFADRGGQFF
abundance: -; d_gene: -; j_gene: TRBJ2-3; v_gene: TRBV15; CDR3nt: TGTGCCACCAGCAGAGTAATACAGCTTCGCACAGATACGCAGTATTTT; CDR3aa: CATSRVIQLRTDTQYF
abundance: -; d_gene: -; j_gene: TRBJ1-1; v_gene: TRBV7-8; CDR3nt: TGTGCCAGCAGATCCGACGGGAGCACTGAAGCTTTCTTT; CDR3aa: CASRSDGSTEAFF
abundance: -; d_gene: -; j_gene: TRBJ1-5; v_gene: TRBV3-1/TRBV3-2; CDR3nt: TGTGCCAGCAGCCAAGGGGGGCAGGGGAATCAGCCCCAGCATTTT; CDR3aa: CASSQGGQGNQPQHF
abundance: few; d_gene: TRBD1; j_gene: TRBJ1-5; v_gene: TRBV7-2; CDR3nt: TGTGCCAGCAGCTTAGGGGGCAGGGGGCTTCATCAGCCCCAGCATTTT; CDR3aa: CASSLGGRGLHQPQHF
abundance: -; d_gene: TRBD1; j_gene: TRBJ2-1; v_gene: TRBV29-1; CDR3nt: TGCAGCACATACAGGGGGCAGGGGCAGTTCTTC; CDR3aa: CSTYRGQGQFF
abundance: -; d_gene: -; j_gene: TRBJ1-2; v_gene: TRBV5-1; CDR3nt: TGCGCCAGCAGACTAGACAGGAACTATGGCTACACCTTC; CDR3aa: CASRLDRNYGYTF
abundance: -; d_gene: -; j_gene: TRBJ2-7; v_gene: TRBV6-2/TRBV6-3; CDR3nt: TGTGCCAGCAGTTCAGACTACGAGCAGTACTTC; CDR3aa: CASSSDYEQYF